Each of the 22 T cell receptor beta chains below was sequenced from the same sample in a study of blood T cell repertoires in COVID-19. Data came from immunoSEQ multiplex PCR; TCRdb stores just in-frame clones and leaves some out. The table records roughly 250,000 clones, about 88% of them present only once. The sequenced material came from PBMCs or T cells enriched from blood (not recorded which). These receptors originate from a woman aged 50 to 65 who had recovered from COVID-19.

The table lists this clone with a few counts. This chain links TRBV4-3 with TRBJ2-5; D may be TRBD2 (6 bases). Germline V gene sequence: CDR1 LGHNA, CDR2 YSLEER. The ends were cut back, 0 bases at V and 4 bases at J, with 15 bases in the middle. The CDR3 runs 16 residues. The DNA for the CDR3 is TGCGCCAGCAGCCAAGAAGGGCCGGGAGCGGGAGAGACCCAGTACTTC. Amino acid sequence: CASSQEGPGAGETQYF.

CDR3 bases: TGTGCCAGCAGTTATGGGGGCGACATCGAGCAGTACTTC. Protein product: CASSYGGDIEQYF. The chain employs TRBV6-5 and TRBJ2-7; D may be TRBD1 (6 bases). CDR1 and CDR2 from the germline V gene are MNHEY and SVGAGI. This CDR3 contains 13 residues. V shed 3 bases and J shed 6 bases, with 12 bases lying between them.

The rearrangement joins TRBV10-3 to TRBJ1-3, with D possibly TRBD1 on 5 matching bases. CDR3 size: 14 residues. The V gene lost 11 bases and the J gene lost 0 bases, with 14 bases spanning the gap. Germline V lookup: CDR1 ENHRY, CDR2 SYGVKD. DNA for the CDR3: TGTGCCGTCGGACATCAACTCTCTGGAAACACCATATATTTT. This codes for CAVGHQLSGNTIYF.

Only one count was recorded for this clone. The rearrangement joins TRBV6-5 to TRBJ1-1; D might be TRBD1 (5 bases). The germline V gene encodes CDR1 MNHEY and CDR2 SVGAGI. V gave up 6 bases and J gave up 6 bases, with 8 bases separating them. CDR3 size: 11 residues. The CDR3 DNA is TGTGCCAGCAGCACGGGGGCTGAAGCTTTCTTT. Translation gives CASSTGAEAFF.

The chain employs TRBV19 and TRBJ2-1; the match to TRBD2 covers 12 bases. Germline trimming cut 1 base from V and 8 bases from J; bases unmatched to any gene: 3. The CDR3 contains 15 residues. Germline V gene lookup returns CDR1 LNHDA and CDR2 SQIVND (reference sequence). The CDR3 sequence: CASSIATSGSYEQFF. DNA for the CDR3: TGTGCCAGTAGTATAGCGACTAGCGGGAGTTATGAGCAGTTCTTC.

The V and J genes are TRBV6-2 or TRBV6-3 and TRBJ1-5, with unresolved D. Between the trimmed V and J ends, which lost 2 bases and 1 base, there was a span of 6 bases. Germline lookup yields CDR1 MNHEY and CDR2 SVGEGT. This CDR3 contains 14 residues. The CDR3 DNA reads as TGTGCCAGCAGTTACGATCGGAGCAATCAGCCCCAGCATTTT. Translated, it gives CASSYDRSNQPQHF.

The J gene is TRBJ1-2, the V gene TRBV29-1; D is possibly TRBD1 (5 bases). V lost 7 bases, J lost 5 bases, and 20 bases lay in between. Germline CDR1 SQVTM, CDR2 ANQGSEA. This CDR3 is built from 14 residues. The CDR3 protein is CSAAGSRGGYGYTF. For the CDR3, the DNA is TGCAGCGCAGCAGGGAGCCGGGGAGGATATGGCTACACCTTC.

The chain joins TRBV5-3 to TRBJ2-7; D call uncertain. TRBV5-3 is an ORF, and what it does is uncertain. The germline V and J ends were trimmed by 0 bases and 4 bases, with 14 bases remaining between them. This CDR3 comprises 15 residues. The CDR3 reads CARSLERDPPYEQYF. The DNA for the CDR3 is TGTGCCAGAAGCTTGGAGAGAGATCCTCCGTACGAGCAGTACTTC.

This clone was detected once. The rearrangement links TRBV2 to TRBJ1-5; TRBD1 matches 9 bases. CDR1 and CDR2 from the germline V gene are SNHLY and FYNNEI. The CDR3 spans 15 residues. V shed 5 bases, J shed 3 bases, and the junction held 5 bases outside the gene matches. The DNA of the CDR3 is TGTGCCAGCAGTTATGGACAGGGGAACAATCAGCCCCAGCATTTT. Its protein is CASSYGQGNNQPQHF. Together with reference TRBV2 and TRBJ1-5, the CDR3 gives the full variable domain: EPEVTQTPSHQVTQMGQEVILRCVPISNHLYFYWYRQILGQKVEFLVSFYNNEISEKSEIFDDQFSVERPDGSNFTLKIRSTKLEDSAMYFCASSYGQGNNQPQHFGDGTRLSIL.

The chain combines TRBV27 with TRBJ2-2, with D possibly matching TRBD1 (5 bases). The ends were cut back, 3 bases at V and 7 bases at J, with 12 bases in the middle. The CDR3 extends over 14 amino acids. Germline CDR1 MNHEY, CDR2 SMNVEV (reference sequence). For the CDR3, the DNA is TGTGCCAGCAGTTTTGGCCAGGGAAACGGGGAGCTGTTTTTT. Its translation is CASSFGQGNGELFF.

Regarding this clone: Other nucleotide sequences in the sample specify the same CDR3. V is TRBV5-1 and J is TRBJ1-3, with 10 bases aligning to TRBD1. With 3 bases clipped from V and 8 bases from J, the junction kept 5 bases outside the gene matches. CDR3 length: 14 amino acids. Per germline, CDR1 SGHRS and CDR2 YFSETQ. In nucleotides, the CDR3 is TGCGCCAGCAGCTCCGGGACAGGGGAGGACACCATATATTTT. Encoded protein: CASSSGTGEDTIYF.

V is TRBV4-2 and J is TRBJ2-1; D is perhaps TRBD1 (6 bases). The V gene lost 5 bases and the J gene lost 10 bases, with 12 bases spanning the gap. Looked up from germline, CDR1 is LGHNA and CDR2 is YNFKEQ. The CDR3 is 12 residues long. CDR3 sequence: CASSVQGREQFF. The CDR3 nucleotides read TGTGCCAGCAGCGTACAGGGTCGGGAGCAGTTCTTC.

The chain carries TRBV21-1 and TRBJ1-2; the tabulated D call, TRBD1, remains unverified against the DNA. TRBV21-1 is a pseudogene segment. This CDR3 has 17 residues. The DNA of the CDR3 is TGTGCCAGCAGCCTAATAACAGGGGGCGAGAGGAGCTATGGCTACACCTTC. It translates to CASSLITGGERSYGYTF.

The chain's CDR3 is CSVAVTAYEQYF. The CDR3 nucleotides are TGCAGCGTCGCCGTGACAGCCTACGAGCAGTACTTC. The chain couples TRBV29-1 to TRBJ2-7; perhaps TRBD1 as D (5 bases). Germline-derived CDR1 and CDR2 are SQVTM and ANQGSEA. This CDR3 contains 12 residues. Trimming took off 6 bases at V and 2 bases at J, with 11 bases between the two ends.

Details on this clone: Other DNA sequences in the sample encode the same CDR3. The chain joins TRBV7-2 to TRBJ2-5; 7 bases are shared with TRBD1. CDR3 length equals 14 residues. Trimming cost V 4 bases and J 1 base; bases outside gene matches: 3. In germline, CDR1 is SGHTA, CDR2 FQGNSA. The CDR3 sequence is CASSSQGVQETQYF. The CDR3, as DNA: TGTGCCAGCAGCTCTCAGGGGGTCCAAGAGACCCAGTACTTC. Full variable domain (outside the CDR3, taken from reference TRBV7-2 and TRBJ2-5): GAGVSQSPSNKVTEKGKDVELRCDPISGHTALYWYRQSLGQGLEFLIYFQGNSAPDKSGLPSDRFSAERTGGSVSTLTIQRTQQEDSAVYLCASSSQGVQETQYFGPGTRLLVL.

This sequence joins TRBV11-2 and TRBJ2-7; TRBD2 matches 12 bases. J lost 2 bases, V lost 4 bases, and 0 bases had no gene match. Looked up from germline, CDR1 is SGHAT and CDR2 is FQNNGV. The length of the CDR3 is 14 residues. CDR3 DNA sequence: TGTGCCAGCAGCTCTAGCGGGAGGGCCTACGAGCAGTACTTC. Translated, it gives CASSSSGRAYEQYF.

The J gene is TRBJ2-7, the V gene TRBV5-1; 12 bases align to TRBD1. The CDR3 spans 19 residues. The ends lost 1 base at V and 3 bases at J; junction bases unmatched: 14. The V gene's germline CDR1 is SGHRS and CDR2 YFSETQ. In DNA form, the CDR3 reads TGCGCCAGCAGCTTGCTGCCGGGACAGGGGGCACCGGTGGGCTACGAGCAGTACTTC. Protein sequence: CASSLLPGQGAPVGYEQYF.

CDR3 DNA sequence: TGTGCCAGCAGCGGGACAGCTGGAAACACCATATATTTT. Residues: CASSGTAGNTIYF. The V call is TRBV7-6, the J call TRBJ1-3; 7 positions match TRBD1. This CDR3 is 13 amino acids long. V was pared by 5 bases and J by 2 bases, with 0 bases of the junction left unmatched. In germline, CDR1 is SGHVS, CDR2 FNYEAQ.

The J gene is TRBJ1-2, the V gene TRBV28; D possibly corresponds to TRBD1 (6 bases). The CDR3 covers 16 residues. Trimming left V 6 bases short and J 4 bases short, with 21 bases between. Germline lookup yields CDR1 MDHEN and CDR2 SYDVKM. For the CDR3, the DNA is TGTGCCAGCAGAATGGACAGACGATTAACACCCTATGGCTACACCTTC. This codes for CASRMDRRLTPYGYTF.

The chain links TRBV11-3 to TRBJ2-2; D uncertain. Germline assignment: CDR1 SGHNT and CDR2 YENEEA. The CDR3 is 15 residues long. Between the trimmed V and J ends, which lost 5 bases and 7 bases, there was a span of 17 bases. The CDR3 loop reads CASSPRRGSGGELFF. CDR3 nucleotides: TGTGCCAGCAGCCCACGTCGAGGCTCCGGCGGGGAGCTGTTTTTT.

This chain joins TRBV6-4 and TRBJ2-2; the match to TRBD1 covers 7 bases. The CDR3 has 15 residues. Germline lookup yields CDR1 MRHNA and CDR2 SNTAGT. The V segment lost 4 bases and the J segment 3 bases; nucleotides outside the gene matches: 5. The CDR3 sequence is CASSAQGRDTGELFF. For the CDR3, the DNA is TGTGCCAGCAGTGCACAGGGGCGCGACACCGGGGAGCTGTTTTTT.

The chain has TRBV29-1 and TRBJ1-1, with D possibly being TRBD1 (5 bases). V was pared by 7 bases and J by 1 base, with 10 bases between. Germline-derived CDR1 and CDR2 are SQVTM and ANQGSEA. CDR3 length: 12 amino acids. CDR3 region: CSAEGENTEAFF. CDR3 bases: TGCAGCGCAGAAGGGGAGAACACTGAAGCTTTCTTT.